A single sample gave rise to the 10 T cell receptor beta chains below, sequenced in a study of CD8 T cells in ankylosing spondylitis. TCRdb re-called the 5' RACE reads with MiXCR, one entry per CDR3 protein. In the table there are 150,000 to 200,000 distinct CDR3 sequences, approximately 18% of which are singletons. Input material: blood, either unsorted or a sorted T cell fraction (not recorded which). Source of these receptors: a male donor aged 10 to 30 with ankylosing spondylitis or in good health (not recorded which).

This clonotype was seen a few times. V usage is TRBV27 and J usage is TRBJ2-6, with TRBD1 identical over 8 bases. The CDR3 totals 16 residues. Germline lookup yields CDR1 MNHEY and CDR2 SMNVEV (reference sequence). V was pared by 5 bases and J by 0 bases, with 3 bases of the junction left unmatched. DNA of the CDR3: TGTGCCAGCAGTGTGCAGGGGGCCTCTGGGGCCAACGTCCTGACTTTC. This codes for CASSVQGASGANVLTF.

The chain couples TRBV7-8 to TRBJ2-5; 7 bases are a match to TRBD2. With 5 bases clipped from V and 1 base from J, the junction kept 7 bases outside the gene matches. CDR1 is SGHVS and CDR2 is FQNEAQ in the germline V gene. This CDR3 has 15 amino acids. The CDR3 sequence: CASSTLWGGQETQYF. DNA for the CDR3: TGTGCCAGCAGCACCTTATGGGGGGGCCAAGAGACCCAGTACTTC.

This clonotype came up many times. The chain uses TRBV5-1 and TRBJ2-5; possible D gene TRBD1, 5 bases. Per germline, CDR1 SGHRS and CDR2 YFSETQ. Trimming stripped 4 bases from V and 3 bases from J, with 16 bases between. CDR3 length: 15 residues. This CDR3 is CASSPRQGGEETQYF. Written as DNA, the CDR3 is TGCGCCAGCAGCCCACGCCAGGGTGGAGAAGAGACCCAGTACTTC.

This clonotype showed up many times. J is TRBJ1-2 and V is TRBV12-5; perhaps TRBD1 as D (5 bases). CDR3 size: 14 residues. Germline V gives CDR1 LGHNT, CDR2 FRNRAP. V was clipped by 7 bases and J by 3 bases, with 15 bases between them. The CDR3 spells CASAPGDFDYGYTF. The CDR3, as DNA: TGTGCTAGTGCCCCTGGGGACTTCGACTATGGCTACACCTTC.

V usage is TRBV4-3 and J usage is TRBJ1-1, with TRBD1 as a possible D gene (5 bases). V lost 4 bases and J lost 1, with 10 bases in between. CDR3 length: 14 amino acids. CDR1 LGHNA and CDR2 YSLEER come from the germline V gene. This CDR3 is CASSLIQGNTEAFF. The CDR3 coding sequence is TGCGCCAGCAGCCTTATTCAGGGGAACACTGAAGCTTTCTTT.

V usage is TRBV6-2 or TRBV6-3 and J usage is TRBJ2-7; TRBD2 matches 10 bases. The CDR3 contains 15 residues. V lost 4 bases to trimming and J lost 3 bases; unmatched junction nucleotides: 6. From germline, CDR1 is MNHEY and CDR2 SVGEGT. CDR3 DNA sequence: TGTGCCAGCAGTTCCTCCCTAGCGGGAGTCTACGAGCAGTACTTC. Protein sequence: CASSSSLAGVYEQYF.

This clonotype occurred many times. This chain connects TRBV5-1 to TRBJ2-1, with unresolved D. V was clipped by 1 base and J by 8 bases, with 10 bases between them. Germline lookup yields CDR1 SGHRS and CDR2 YFSETQ. This CDR3 spans 13 amino acids. CDR3 DNA: TGCGCCAGCAGCTTGTTCTGGCTCGATGAGCAGTTCTTC. It translates to CASSLFWLDEQFF.

This clonotype was counted at least ten times. The rearrangement links TRBV11-2 to TRBJ2-5, with D perhaps TRBD2 (5 bases). The CDR3 has 14 residues. V shed 2 bases and J shed 1 base, with 8 bases lying between them. From germline, CDR1 is SGHAT and CDR2 FQNNGV. CDR3 sequence reads: CASSLFAGQETQYF. The CDR3 DNA sequence: TGTGCCAGCAGCTTATTCGCGGGCCAAGAGACCCAGTACTTC.

This clonotype has ten or more counts. The chain employs TRBV29-1 and TRBJ1-3, with D possibly matching TRBD1 (5 bases). Trimming shortened V by 0 bases and J by 2 bases, and 5 bases separated the two germline ends. This CDR3 contains 13 residues. Germline CDR1 reads SQVTM; CDR2 reads ANQGSEA. The CDR3 DNA follows: TGCAGCGTTGAAGACAGGGCTGGAAACACCATATATTTT. Amino acids: CSVEDRAGNTIYF. The variable domain in full, with the rest retrieved from reference TRBV29-1 and TRBJ1-3, is SAVISQKPSRDICQRGTSLTIQCQVDSQVTMMFWYRQQPGQSLTLIATANQGSEATYESGFVIDKFPISRPNLTFSTLTVSNMSPEDSSIYLCSVEDRAGNTIYFGEGSWLTVV.

This clonotype was seen repeatedly, ten times or more. CDR3 in amino acids: CASSQPDGPTSYNEQFF. In DNA form, the CDR3 reads TGTGCCAGCAGCCAACCGGACGGTCCGACCTCCTACAATGAGCAGTTCTTC. The chain couples TRBV3-1 to TRBJ2-1, with D unclear. Trimming stripped 2 bases from V and 0 bases from J, with 14 bases between. Looked up from germline, CDR1 is LGHDT and CDR2 is YNNKEL (reference sequence). This CDR3 is built from 17 residues.